The 17 T cell receptor beta chains listed next were all sequenced from one sample in a study of CD8+ T cells in alopecia areata. The treatment is: oral pan-JAK inhibitor, 5-10 mg twice daily. RNA was extracted and reverse transcribed into cDNA as the sequencing template. Assay: immunoSEQ multiplex PCR; the TCRdb copy retains only in-frame clones and omits some. The profile covers about 180,000 clones, with 51% appearing a single time and about a tenth taken by the ten largest. Sequences were derived from CD8+ T cells sorted from blood, sampled around week 54, from a patient treated with tofacitinib. Every receptor here comes from a human donor with alopecia areata.

J is TRBJ2-7 and V is TRBV5-6; 9 nucleotides line up with TRBD1. Germline lookup yields CDR1 SGHDT and CDR2 YYEEEE. This CDR3 is 15 amino acids long. V shed 4 bases and J 6 bases; nucleotides not matched to a gene: 11. CDR3 sequence (DNA): TGTGCCAGCAGCGCAGCCGGGACAGGGTCCCTCGAGCAGTACTTC. It specifies CASSAAGTGSLEQYF.

V gene TRBV7-8 combines with J gene TRBJ2-7, with 11 bases fitting TRBD2. V was clipped by 6 bases and J by 2 bases; unmatched bases: 3. The CDR3 is 14 residues long. CDR1 is SGHVS, CDR2 FQNEAQ, per germline. The CDR3 DNA follows: TGTGCCAGCAGGTCGGGACTAGCGGCCTACGAGCAGTACTTC. Translating it yields CASRSGLAAYEQYF.

The chain joins TRBV27 to TRBJ1-1; unclear D gene. Trimming took 0 bases from V and 0 from J, leaving 11 bases between them. Per germline, CDR1 MNHEY and CDR2 SMNVEV (reference sequence). There are 16 residues in the CDR3. CDR3 region: CASSLSGTRMNTEAFF. Here the CDR3 DNA reads TGTGCCAGCAGTTTATCAGGAACAAGGATGAACACTGAAGCTTTCTTT.

The genes are TRBV5-6 and TRBJ2-7; perhaps TRBD1 as D (6 bases). Germline loops: CDR1 SGHDT, CDR2 YYEEEE. CDR3 length: 16 amino acids. Trimming took off 0 bases at V and 3 bases at J, with 16 bases between the two ends. The CDR3 region has the DNA TGTGCCAGCAGCTTGGGTGGGGCACAGGGCATCTACGAGCAGTACTTC. Its protein product is CASSLGGAQGIYEQYF.

The chain joins TRBV30 to TRBJ2-7; the D is unclear. V lost 0 bases, J lost 3 bases, and 9 bases lay in between. The germline CDR1 and CDR2 sequences are GTSNPN and SVGIG (reference sequence). The CDR3 runs 13 residues. Here the CDR3 DNA reads TGTGCCTGGAGTGTAAGTGTGGTCTACGAGCAGTACTTC. Translated, it gives CAWSVSVVYEQYF.

In its sample, this clone was seen a few times. The V call is TRBV7-9, the J call TRBJ1-1; D gene unclear. The CDR3 loop spans 13 amino acids. Trimming took 2 bases from V and 4 from J, leaving 8 bases between them. Germline CDR1 and CDR2: SEHNR and FQNEAQ (reference sequence). The CDR3 spells CASSLKEGTEAFF. Here the CDR3 DNA reads TGTGCCAGCAGCTTAAAGGAGGGCACTGAAGCTTTCTTT.

This clone was picked up a small number of times. The chain uses TRBV6-5 and TRBJ1-1, with TRBD1 as a possible D gene (6 bases). Germline V gives CDR1 MNHEY, CDR2 SVGAGI. The germline V and J ends were trimmed by 5 bases and 8 bases, with 12 bases remaining between them. The CDR3 length is 12 residues. The CDR3 here is CASSRGGQEAFF. The CDR3 nucleotides read TGTGCCAGCAGTCGAGGGGGACAAGAAGCTTTCTTT.

The V and J genes are TRBV6-6 and TRBJ1-5; 11 bases fit TRBD1. V lost 3 bases and J lost 7; bases outside the gene matches: 8. The CDR3 covers 16 residues. Germline V gene sequence: CDR1 MNHNY, CDR2 SVGAGI (reference sequence). In nucleotides, the CDR3 is TGTGCCAGCAGTTATCCTGGACAGGGGGCTTACCAGCCCCAGCATTTT. Translated, it gives CASSYPGQGAYQPQHF.

This clone was counted a few times. The rearrangement uses TRBV5-1 and TRBJ2-2; no firm D call. The CDR3 has 16 residues. From germline, CDR1 is SGHRS and CDR2 YFSETQ. V lost 1 base and J 4 bases, leaving 14 bases between the germline ends. CDR3: CASSLRPGSSTGELFF. The CDR3 DNA reads TGCGCCAGCAGCTTGCGTCCGGGCTCCAGCACCGGGGAGCTGTTTTTT.

This clone has only one observation. The chain employs TRBV11-2 and TRBJ1-1; 8 nucleotides line up with TRBD1. Germline assignment: CDR1 SGHAT and CDR2 FQNNGV. V lost 2 bases and J lost 7; bases outside the gene matches: 6. This CDR3 has 14 amino acids. CDR3 nucleotide sequence: TGTGCCAGCAGCTTATTCAGGGGGCAGGGTGAAGCTTTCTTT. Protein product: CASSLFRGQGEAFF.

This chain links TRBV6-1 with TRBJ2-5; no definite D call. Deletions cut 5 bases from V and 2 bases from J, with 9 bases between. Germline assignment: CDR1 MNHNS and CDR2 SASEGT. This CDR3 is 13 amino acids long. The DNA for the CDR3 is TGTGCCAGCAGTTGGAACGGTCAAGAGACCCAGTACTTC. Its protein is CASSWNGQETQYF.

V gene TRBV4-1 combines with J gene TRBJ2-3, with 12 bases matching TRBD2. The CDR3 is 15 amino acids. Germline V gene lookup returns CDR1 MGHRA and CDR2 YSYEKL. The trim removed 1 base at V and 4 bases at J, leaving 0 bases unmatched. Written as DNA, the CDR3 is TGCGCCAGCAGCCAAGCTAGCGGGGGGGCAGATACGCAGTATTTT. It codes for CASSQASGGADTQYF.

This clone was detected only a few times. This rearrangement joins TRBV7-9 to TRBJ2-1; D is uncertain. Per the germline V gene, CDR1 is SEHNR and CDR2 is FQNEAQ (reference sequence). This CDR3 is built from 13 residues. V lost 5 bases and J lost 3, with 8 bases in between. CDR3 region: CASSTPFYNEQFF. As DNA, the CDR3 is TGTGCCAGCAGCACCCCGTTCTACAATGAGCAGTTCTTC.

V is TRBV9 and J is TRBJ1-6; 11 bases match TRBD1. This CDR3 has 16 residues. Germline-derived CDR1 and CDR2 are SGDLS and YYNGEE. After removal of 3 bases from V and 8 bases from J, the junction contained 7 bases not matched to a gene. CDR3 protein: CASSGPGQGVDSPLHF. In DNA, the CDR3 is TGTGCCAGCAGCGGACCGGGACAGGGGGTAGATTCACCCCTCCACTTT.

The CDR3 DNA reads as TGCGCCAGCAGCTTGGTAGGAGTTGAAGCTTTCTTT. Its protein is CASSLVGVEAFF. The genes are TRBV5-1 and TRBJ1-1; D remains unclear. The germline CDR1 and CDR2 sequences are SGHRS and YFSETQ. There are 12 residues in the CDR3. Trimming removed 0 bases from V and 7 bases from J, with 7 bases in between.

This clone appeared a few times. This chain uses TRBV30 with TRBJ1-3, with D tentatively TRBD1 (5 bases). Trimming took 5 bases from V and 0 from J, leaving 17 bases between them. This CDR3 region has 16 residues. From germline, CDR1 is GTSNPN and CDR2 SVGIG (reference sequence). For the CDR3, the DNA is TGTGCCTGGGCGAGGGGCCATTCGAGCTCTGGAAACACCATATATTTT. It codes for CAWARGHSSSGNTIYF.

The rearrangement links TRBV13 to TRBJ1-1; TRBD1 matches 7 bases. Per germline, CDR1 PRHDT and CDR2 FYEKMQ (reference sequence). This CDR3 contains 15 residues. Germline trimming cut 4 bases from V and 4 bases from J; bases unmatched to any gene: 9. The CDR3: CASSSEDRSGTEAFF. The CDR3 coding sequence is TGTGCCAGCAGCTCCGAGGACAGGTCGGGCACTGAAGCTTTCTTT.